The rows below give T cell receptor beta chains drawn from one sample of a study of cytomegalovirus exposure and HLA in healthy donors. This table comes from immunoSEQ multiplex PCR, and its TCRdb copy is limited to in-frame clones, with some not included. The sample lists roughly 160,000 clones; more than 60% were seen once. Sequencing used PBMCs. These receptors originate from a woman aged 35 to 49 in good health and CMV-seropositive. The CDR3 runs from the conserved cysteine through the conserved F or W. Fields, in order: J gene, D gene, clone size, V gene, CDR3 protein, CDR3 DNA. The D gene is left open where the match is weak. The listing skips clone size in some rows; elsewhere it reads once, few, many or a size class.

j_call: TRBJ2-3
d_call: .
clone_size: .
v_call: TRBV6-5
cdr3_aa: CASRRLSGDTQYF
cdr3_nt: TGTGCCAGCAGGCGACTTAGTGGCGATACGCAGTATTTT

j_call: TRBJ2-7
d_call: .
clone_size: .
v_call: TRBV14
cdr3_aa: CASSQDIRGEQYF
cdr3_nt: TGTGCCAGCAGCCAAGATATCAGGGGCGAGCAGTACTTC

j_call: TRBJ1-2
d_call: .
clone_size: .
v_call: TRBV5-4
cdr3_aa: CASSPDRLSNYGYTF
cdr3_nt: TGTGCCAGCAGCCCTGACAGGCTTTCTAACTATGGCTACACCTTC

j_call: TRBJ2-7
d_call: TRBD1
clone_size: .
v_call: TRBV6-1
cdr3_aa: CASSESRQGAGEQYF
cdr3_nt: TGTGCCAGCAGTGAAAGCCGACAGGGGGCAGGCGAGCAGTACTTC

j_call: TRBJ2-1
d_call: TRBD2
clone_size: .
v_call: TRBV9
cdr3_aa: CASSVAGTTYNEQFF
cdr3_nt: TGTGCCAGCAGCGTCGCCGGGACTACCTACAATGAGCAGTTCTTC

j_call: TRBJ1-3
d_call: .
clone_size: few
v_call: TRBV5-1
cdr3_aa: CASSLGSVGNTIYF
cdr3_nt: TGCGCCAGCAGCTTGGGGAGTGTTGGAAACACCATATATTTT

j_call: TRBJ1-2
d_call: .
clone_size: .
v_call: TRBV28
cdr3_aa: CASSLLTGGYTF
cdr3_nt: TGTGCCAGCAGCCTCCTGACAGGTGGCTACACCTTC

j_call: TRBJ2-3
d_call: .
clone_size: once
v_call: TRBV28
cdr3_aa: CASSGGDSHGGDTQYF
cdr3_nt: TGTGCCAGCAGTGGGGGCGACAGTCACGGGGGGGATACGCAGTATTTT

j_call: TRBJ1-4
d_call: TRBD1
clone_size: .
v_call: TRBV7-2
cdr3_aa: CASSSGTGPKSEKLFF
cdr3_nt: TGTGCCAGCAGCTCCGGGACAGGTCCTAAGAGTGAAAAACTGTTTTTT

j_call: TRBJ1-2
d_call: .
clone_size: .
v_call: TRBV28
cdr3_aa: CASSLAAYGYTF
cdr3_nt: TGTGCCAGCAGTTTGGCGGCCTATGGCTACACCTTC

j_call: TRBJ1-4
d_call: .
clone_size: .
v_call: TRBV11-2
cdr3_aa: CASSRGTAINEKLFF
cdr3_nt: TGTGCCAGCAGCCGCGGGACGGCAATTAATGAAAAACTGTTTTTT

j_call: TRBJ1-4
d_call: TRBD1
clone_size: once
v_call: TRBV14
cdr3_aa: CASSPRTGRGEKLFF
cdr3_nt: TGTGCCAGCAGCCCTCGGACAGGGAGGGGAGAAAAACTGTTTTTT

j_call: TRBJ2-1
d_call: .
clone_size: .
v_call: TRBV30
cdr3_aa: CAWTFAAGLHEQFF
cdr3_nt: TGTGCCTGGACCTTTGCCGCGGGGCTGCATGAGCAGTTCTTC

j_call: TRBJ2-3
d_call: TRBD2
clone_size: once
v_call: TRBV28
cdr3_aa: CASSLGGTRTDTQYF
cdr3_nt: TGTGCCAGCAGTTTGGGGGGGACTCGCACAGATACGCAGTATTTT

j_call: TRBJ2-7
d_call: .
clone_size: .
v_call: TRBV7-2
cdr3_aa: CASSLGGSDYEQYF
cdr3_nt: TGTGCCAGCAGCTTAGGAGGCAGCGACTACGAGCAGTACTTC

j_call: TRBJ2-5
d_call: TRBD2
clone_size: .
v_call: TRBV2
cdr3_aa: CASSGTRDAGEQYF
cdr3_nt: TGTGCCAGCAGTGGAACTAGGGATGCGGGGGAGCAGTACTTC

j_call: TRBJ2-7
d_call: .
clone_size: .
v_call: TRBV7-3
cdr3_aa: CASSPAIGDYEQYF
cdr3_nt: TGTGCCAGCAGCCCTGCCATCGGGGACTACGAGCAGTACTTC

j_call: TRBJ1-1
d_call: TRBD1
clone_size: .
v_call: TRBV11-2
cdr3_aa: CASSWNRQGLAFF
cdr3_nt: TGTGCCAGCAGCTGGAACAGACAGGGGTTAGCTTTCTTT

j_call: TRBJ1-2
d_call: .
clone_size: .
v_call: TRBV9
cdr3_aa: CASSVGTESHYTF
cdr3_nt: TGTGCCAGCAGCGTAGGGACAGAATCCCACTACACCTTC

j_call: TRBJ2-7
d_call: .
clone_size: once
v_call: TRBV6-1
cdr3_aa: CASSGPTGTNIRGQYF
cdr3_nt: TGTGCCAGCAGTGGACCGACCGGGACAAATATACGAGGACAGTACTTC

j_call: TRBJ1-2
d_call: .
clone_size: .
v_call: TRBV28
cdr3_aa: CASSLWDSFPWGYTF
cdr3_nt: TGTGCCAGCAGTTTATGGGACAGTTTCCCATGGGGCTACACCTTC

j_call: TRBJ2-3
d_call: TRBD1
clone_size: .
v_call: TRBV28
cdr3_aa: CASTPGTGVGTDTQYF
cdr3_nt: TGTGCCAGCACCCCCGGGACAGGGGTCGGCACAGATACGCAGTATTTT

j_call: TRBJ2-6
d_call: TRBD1
clone_size: .
v_call: TRBV4-3
cdr3_aa: CASSPTGASGSGANVLTF
cdr3_nt: TGCGCCAGCAGCCCGACAGGGGCATCAGGCTCTGGGGCCAACGTCCTGACTTTC

j_call: TRBJ2-1
d_call: TRBD2
clone_size: .
v_call: TRBV25-1
cdr3_aa: CASSEYPLAGLHNEQFF
cdr3_nt: TGTGCCAGCAGTGAATACCCCCTAGCGGGGTTACACAATGAGCAGTTCTTC

j_call: TRBJ1-4
d_call: .
clone_size: .
v_call: TRBV10-2
cdr3_aa: CASSEDRSGAEKLFF
cdr3_nt: TGCGCCAGCAGTGAAGATAGAAGCGGTGCGGAAAAACTGTTTTTT

j_call: TRBJ2-3
d_call: .
clone_size: .
v_call: TRBV28
cdr3_aa: CATDGSNTDTQYF
cdr3_nt: TGTGCCACTGACGGGAGTAATACAGATACGCAGTATTTT

j_call: TRBJ2-7
d_call: TRBD1
clone_size: .
v_call: TRBV9
cdr3_aa: CASSVGGQGVYEQYF
cdr3_nt: TGTGCCAGCAGCGTAGGAGGACAGGGCGTCTACGAGCAGTACTTC

j_call: TRBJ2-1
d_call: TRBD2
clone_size: .
v_call: TRBV4-1
cdr3_aa: CASSQAWRESGQQFF
cdr3_nt: TGCGCCAGCAGCCAAGCTTGGCGGGAGTCAGGGCAGCAGTTCTTC

j_call: TRBJ1-4
d_call: TRBD1
clone_size: few
v_call: TRBV5-4
cdr3_aa: CASSSGQGNEKLFF
cdr3_nt: TGTGCCAGCAGCTCCGGACAGGGGAATGAAAAACTGTTTTTT

j_call: TRBJ2-6
d_call: TRBD1
clone_size: .
v_call: TRBV29-1
cdr3_aa: CSGRTGGPSGANVLTF
cdr3_nt: TGCAGCGGCCGGACAGGAGGACCCTCTGGGGCCAACGTCCTGACTTTC

j_call: TRBJ2-3
d_call: .
clone_size: .
v_call: TRBV11-2
cdr3_aa: CASSLSSGSTDTQYF
cdr3_nt: TGTGCCAGCAGCTTAAGCTCCGGGTCCACAGATACGCAGTATTTT

j_call: TRBJ1-1
d_call: .
clone_size: .
v_call: TRBV9
cdr3_aa: CASNADMNTEAFF
cdr3_nt: TGTGCCAGCAACGCAGACATGAACACTGAAGCTTTCTTT

j_call: TRBJ2-7
d_call: TRBD2
clone_size: .
v_call: TRBV7-8
cdr3_aa: CASRGTSGTYEQYF
cdr3_nt: TGTGCCAGCAGGGGGACTAGCGGAACCTACGAGCAGTACTTC

j_call: TRBJ1-2
d_call: .
clone_size: .
v_call: TRBV4-2
cdr3_aa: CASSHPRGSFAGYTF
cdr3_nt: TGTGCCAGCAGCCATCCCCGGGGGTCATTCGCTGGCTACACCTTC

j_call: TRBJ1-1
d_call: .
clone_size: .
v_call: TRBV18
cdr3_aa: CASSPQTENTEAFF
cdr3_nt: TGTGCCAGCTCACCTCAGACAGAGAACACTGAAGCTTTCTTT